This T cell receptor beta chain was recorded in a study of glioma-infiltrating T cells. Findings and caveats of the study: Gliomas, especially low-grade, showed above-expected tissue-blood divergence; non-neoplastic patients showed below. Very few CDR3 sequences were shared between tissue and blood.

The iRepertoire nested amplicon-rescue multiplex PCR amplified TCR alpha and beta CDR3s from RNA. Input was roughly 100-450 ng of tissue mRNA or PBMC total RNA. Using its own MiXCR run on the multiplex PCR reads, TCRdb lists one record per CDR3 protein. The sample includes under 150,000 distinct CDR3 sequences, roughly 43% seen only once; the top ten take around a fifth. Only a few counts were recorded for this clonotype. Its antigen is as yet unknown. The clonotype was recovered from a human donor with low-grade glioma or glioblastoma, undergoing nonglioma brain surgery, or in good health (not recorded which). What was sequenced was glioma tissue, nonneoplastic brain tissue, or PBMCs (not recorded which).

The CDR3 here is CASSQDGRESNEQFF. Written as DNA, the CDR3 is TGCGCCAGCAGCCAAGACGGGAGAGAGAGCAATGAGCAGTTCTTC. The rearrangement links TRBV4-1 to TRBJ2-1; D may be TRBD2 (6 bases). Germline CDR1 is MGHRA and CDR2 is YSYEKL. The CDR3 has 15 residues. With 0 bases removed from V and 6 bases from J, the gap between germline ends came to 12 bases.